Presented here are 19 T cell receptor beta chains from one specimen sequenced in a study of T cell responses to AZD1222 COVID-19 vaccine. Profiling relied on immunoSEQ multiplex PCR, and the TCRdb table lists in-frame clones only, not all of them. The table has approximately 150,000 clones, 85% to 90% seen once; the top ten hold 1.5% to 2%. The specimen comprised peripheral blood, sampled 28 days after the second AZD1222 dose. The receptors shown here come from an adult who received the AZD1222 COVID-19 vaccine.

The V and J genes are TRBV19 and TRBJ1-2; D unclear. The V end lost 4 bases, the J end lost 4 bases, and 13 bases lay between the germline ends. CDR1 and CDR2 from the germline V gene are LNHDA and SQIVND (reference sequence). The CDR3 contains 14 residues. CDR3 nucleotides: TGTGCCAGTAGTAACCTGGAGGGCGTCTATGGCTACACCTTC. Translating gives CASSNLEGVYGYTF. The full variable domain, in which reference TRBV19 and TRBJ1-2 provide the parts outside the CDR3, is DGGITQSPKYLFRKEGQNVTLSCEQNLNHDAMYWYRQDPGQGLRLIYYSQIVNDFQKGDIAEGYSVSREKKESFPLTVTSAQKNPTAFYLCASSNLEGVYGYTFGSGTRLTVV.

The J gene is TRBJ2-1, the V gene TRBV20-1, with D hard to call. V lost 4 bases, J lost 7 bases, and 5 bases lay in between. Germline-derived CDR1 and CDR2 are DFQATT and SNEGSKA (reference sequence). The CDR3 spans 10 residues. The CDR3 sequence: CSATLNEQFF. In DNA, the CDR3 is TGCAGTGCTACCCTGAATGAGCAGTTCTTC.

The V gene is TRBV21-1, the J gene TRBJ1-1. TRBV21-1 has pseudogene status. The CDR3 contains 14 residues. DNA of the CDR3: TGTGCCAGCGCCCCCGGGGGCACCAACACTGAAGCTTTCTTT. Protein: CASAPGGTNTEAFF.

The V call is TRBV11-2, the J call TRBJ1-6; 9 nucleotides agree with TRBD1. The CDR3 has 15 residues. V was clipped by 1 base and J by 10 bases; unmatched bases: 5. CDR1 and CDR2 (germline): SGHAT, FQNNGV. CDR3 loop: CASSLGQGGSSPLHF. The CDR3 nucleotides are TGTGCCAGCAGCTTAGGACAGGGGGGGAGCTCACCCCTCCACTTT.

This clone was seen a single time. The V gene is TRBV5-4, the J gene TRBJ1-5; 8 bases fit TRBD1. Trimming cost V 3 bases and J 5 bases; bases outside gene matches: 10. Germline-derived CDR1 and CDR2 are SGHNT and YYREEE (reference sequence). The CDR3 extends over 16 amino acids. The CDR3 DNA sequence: TGTGCCAGCAGCTACGGTCCAGGGGGCCCAGATCAGCCCCAGCATTTT. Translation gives CASSYGPGGPDQPQHF.

CDR3 loop: CASSDGQGLQETQYF. The CDR3 coding sequence is TGTGCCAGCAGCGATGGACAGGGCCTGCAAGAGACCCAGTACTTC. This chain links TRBV7-3 with TRBJ2-5; 8 nucleotides align to TRBD1. The CDR3 is 15 residues long. Germline loops: CDR1 SGHTA, CDR2 FQGTGA. Trimming at V came to 5 bases and at J to 2 bases, leaving 7 bases not matched to a gene.

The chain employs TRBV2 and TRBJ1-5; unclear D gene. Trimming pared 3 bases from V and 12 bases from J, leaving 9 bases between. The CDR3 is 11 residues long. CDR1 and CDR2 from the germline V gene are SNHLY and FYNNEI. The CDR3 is CASSDMILQHF. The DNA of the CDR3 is TGTGCCAGCAGTGATATGATACTCCAGCATTTT.

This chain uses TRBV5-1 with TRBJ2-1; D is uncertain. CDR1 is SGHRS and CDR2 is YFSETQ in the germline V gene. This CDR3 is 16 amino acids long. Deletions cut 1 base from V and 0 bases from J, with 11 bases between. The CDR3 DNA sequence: TGCGCCAGCAGCTTGCTTACTGATAGCTCCTACAATGAGCAGTTCTTC. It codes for CASSLLTDSSYNEQFF.

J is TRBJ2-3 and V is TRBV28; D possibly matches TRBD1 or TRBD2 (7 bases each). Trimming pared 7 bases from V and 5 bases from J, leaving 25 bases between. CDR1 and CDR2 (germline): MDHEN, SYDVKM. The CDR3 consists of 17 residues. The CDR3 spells CASISPSRQGGRDTQYF. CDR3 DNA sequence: TGTGCCAGCATTTCTCCTTCGCGGCAGGGGGGGAGAGATACGCAGTATTTT.

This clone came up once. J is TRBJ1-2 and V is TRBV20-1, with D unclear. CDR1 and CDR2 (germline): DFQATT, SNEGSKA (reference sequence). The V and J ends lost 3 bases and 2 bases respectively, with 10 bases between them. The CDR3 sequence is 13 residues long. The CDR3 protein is CSASRSLNYGYTF. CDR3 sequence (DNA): TGCAGTGCTAGTCGAAGCCTGAACTATGGCTACACCTTC.

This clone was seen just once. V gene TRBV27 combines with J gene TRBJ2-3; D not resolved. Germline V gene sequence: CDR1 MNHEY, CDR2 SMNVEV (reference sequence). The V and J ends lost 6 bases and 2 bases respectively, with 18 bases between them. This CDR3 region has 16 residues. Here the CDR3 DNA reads TGTGCCAGCAGCTTACATCCTAACTCGGTCACAGATACGCAGTATTTT. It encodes CASSLHPNSVTDTQYF.

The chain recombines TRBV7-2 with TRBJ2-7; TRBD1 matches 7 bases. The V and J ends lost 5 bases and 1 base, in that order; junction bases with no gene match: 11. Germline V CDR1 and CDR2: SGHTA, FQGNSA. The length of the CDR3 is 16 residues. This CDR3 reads CASSSGLGTASYEQYF. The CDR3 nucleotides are TGTGCCAGCAGCAGTGGTCTAGGGACAGCTTCCTACGAGCAGTACTTC.

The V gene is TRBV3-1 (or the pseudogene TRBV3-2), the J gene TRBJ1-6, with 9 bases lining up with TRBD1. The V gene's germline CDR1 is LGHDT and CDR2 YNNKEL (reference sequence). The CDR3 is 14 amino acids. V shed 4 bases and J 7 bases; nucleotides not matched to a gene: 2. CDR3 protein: CASSLGQGNSPLHF. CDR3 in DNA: TGTGCCAGCAGCCTGGGACAGGGAAATTCACCCCTCCACTTT.

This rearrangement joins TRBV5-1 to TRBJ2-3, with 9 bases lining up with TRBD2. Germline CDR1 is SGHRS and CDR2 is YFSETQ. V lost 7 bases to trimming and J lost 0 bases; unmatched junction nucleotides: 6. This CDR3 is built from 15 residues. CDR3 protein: CASQTSGTSTDTQYF. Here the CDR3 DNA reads TGCGCCAGCCAGACTAGCGGAACTAGCACAGATACGCAGTATTTT. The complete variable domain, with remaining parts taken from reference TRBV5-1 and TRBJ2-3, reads KAGVTQTPRYLIKTRGQQVTLSCSPISGHRSVSWYQQTPGQGLQFLFEYFSETQRNKGNFPGRFSGRQFSNSRSEMNVSTLELGDSALYLCASQTSGTSTDTQYFGPGTRLTVL.

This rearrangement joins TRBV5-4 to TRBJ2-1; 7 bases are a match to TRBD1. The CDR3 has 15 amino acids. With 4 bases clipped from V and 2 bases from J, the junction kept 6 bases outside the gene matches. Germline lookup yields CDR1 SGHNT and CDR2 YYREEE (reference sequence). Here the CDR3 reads CASSLVDRAYNEQFF. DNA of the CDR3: TGTGCCAGCAGCCTCGTAGACAGGGCCTACAATGAGCAGTTCTTC.

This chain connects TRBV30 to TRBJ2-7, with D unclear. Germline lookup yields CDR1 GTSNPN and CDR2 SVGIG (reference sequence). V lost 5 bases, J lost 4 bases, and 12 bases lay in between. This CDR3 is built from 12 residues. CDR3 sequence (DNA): TGTGCCTGGTCCGGCCGTCAGTACGAGCAGTACTTC. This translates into CAWSGRQYEQYF.

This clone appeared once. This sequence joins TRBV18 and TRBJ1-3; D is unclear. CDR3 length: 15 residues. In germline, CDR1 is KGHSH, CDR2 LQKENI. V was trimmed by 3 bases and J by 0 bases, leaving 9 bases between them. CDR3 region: CASSPAVDSGNTIYF. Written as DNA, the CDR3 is TGTGCCAGCTCACCGGCGGTGGACTCTGGAAACACCATATATTTT. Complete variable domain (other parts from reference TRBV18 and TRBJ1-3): NAGVMQNPRHLVRRRGQEARLRCSPMKGHSHVYWYRQLPEEGLKFMVYLQKENIIDESGMPKERFSAEFPKEGPSILRIQQVVRGDSAAYFCASSPAVDSGNTIYFGEGSWLTVV.

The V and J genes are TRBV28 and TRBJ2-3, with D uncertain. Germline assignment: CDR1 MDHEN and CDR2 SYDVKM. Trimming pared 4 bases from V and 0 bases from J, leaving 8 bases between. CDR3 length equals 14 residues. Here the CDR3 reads CASSSVLSTDTQYF. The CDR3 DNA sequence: TGTGCCAGCAGTTCGGTACTTAGCACAGATACGCAGTATTTT.

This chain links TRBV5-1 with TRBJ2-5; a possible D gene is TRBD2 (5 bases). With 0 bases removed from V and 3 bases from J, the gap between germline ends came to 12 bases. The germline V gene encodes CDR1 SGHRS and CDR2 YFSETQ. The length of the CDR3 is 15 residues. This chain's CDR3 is CASSLAQRPEETQYF. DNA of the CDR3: TGCGCCAGCAGCTTGGCCCAGCGGCCAGAAGAGACCCAGTACTTC.